This TCR beta chain came from a study of T cell changes during pregnancy in multiple sclerosis. Sequencing used immunoSEQ multiplex PCR; TCRdb keeps in-frame clones, though not all of them. The sample lists about 46,000 clones; 90% to 95% were seen once. With V trimmed by 1 base and J by 2 bases, 5 bases remained unmatched. The V gene's germline CDR1 is SGHVS and CDR2 FNYEAQ. CDR3 size: 16 residues. The rearrangement links TRBV7-6 to TRBJ2-1, with 7 bases lining up with TRBD1. The origin of this receptor is a female donor with multiple sclerosis, enrolled in a pregnancy study. This specimen was CD8+ T cells from peripheral blood mononuclear cells, taken in the first trimester of pregnancy. The CDR3 sequence: CASSLDGGQPYNEQFF. The CDR3 nucleotides read TGTGCCAGCAGCTTAGATGGGGGACAGCCCTACAATGAGCAGTTCTTC.